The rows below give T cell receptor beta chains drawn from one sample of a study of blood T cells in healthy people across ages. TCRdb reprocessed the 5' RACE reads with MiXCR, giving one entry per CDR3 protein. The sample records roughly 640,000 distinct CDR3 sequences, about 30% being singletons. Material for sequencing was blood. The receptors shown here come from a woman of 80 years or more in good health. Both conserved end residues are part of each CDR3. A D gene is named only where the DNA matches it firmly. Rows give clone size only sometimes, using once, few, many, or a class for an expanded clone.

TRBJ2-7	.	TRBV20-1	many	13	CSARESFRDEQYF	TGCAGTGCTAGAGAAAGTTTTAGGGACGAGCAGTACTTC
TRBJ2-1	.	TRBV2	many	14	CASSQPGSNNEQFF	TGTGCCAGCAGTCAACCGGGATCAAACAATGAGCAGTTCTTC
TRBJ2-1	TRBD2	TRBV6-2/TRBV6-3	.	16	CASSSRTSGVGNEQFF	TGTGCCAGCAGCTCGCGGACTAGCGGGGTAGGCAATGAGCAGTTCTTC
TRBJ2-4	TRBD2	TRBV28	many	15	CASSFRRAGANIQYF	TGTGCCAGCAGTTTTCGGAGGGCGGGAGCAAACATTCAGTACTTC
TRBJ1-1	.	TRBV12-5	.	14	CAGGLGTANTEAFF	TGTGCTGGTGGTTTAGGGACGGCGAACACTGAAGCTTTCTTT
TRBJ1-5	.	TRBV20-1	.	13	CSAGGGEDQPQHF	TGCAGTGCCGGCGGGGGGGAAGATCAGCCCCAGCATTTT
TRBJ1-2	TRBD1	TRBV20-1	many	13	CSAYDRVKYGYTF	TGCAGTGCATACGACAGGGTTAAATATGGCTACACCTTC
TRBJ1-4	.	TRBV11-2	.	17	CASSLDSAQGRLGKLFF	TGTGCCAGCAGCTTAGATTCCGCACAGGGCAGACTCGGAAAACTGTTTTTT
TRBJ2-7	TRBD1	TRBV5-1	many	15	CASSFSGQDPYEQYF	TGCGCCAGCAGCTTTTCTGGACAGGACCCCTACGAGCAGTACTTC
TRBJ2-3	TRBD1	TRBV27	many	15	CASSLSGQGTDTQYF	TGTGCCAGCAGTTTATCGGGACAGGGGACAGATACGCAGTATTTT
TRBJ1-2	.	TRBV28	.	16	CASSLSGTPIGYGYTF	TGTGCCAGCAGTTTATCCGGGACTCCGATCGGCTACGGCTACACCTTC
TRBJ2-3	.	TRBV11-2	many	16	CASSSVGNRRADTQYF	TGTGCCAGCAGCTCGGTCGGGAATAGAAGGGCAGATACGCAGTATTTT
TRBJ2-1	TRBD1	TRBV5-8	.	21	CASSFGLRRQGVGGPDNERFF	TGTGCCAGCAGCTTCGGCTTAAGGAGACAGGGGGTCGGAGGCCCGGACAATGAGCGGTTCTTC
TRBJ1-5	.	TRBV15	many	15	CATSRDGGGNQPQHF	TGTGCCACCAGCAGAGATGGAGGCGGCAATCAGCCCCAGCATTTT
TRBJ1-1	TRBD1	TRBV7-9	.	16	CASSHRQGNLNTEAFF	TGTGCCAGCAGCCATAGACAGGGTAACTTGAACACTGAAGCTTTCTTT
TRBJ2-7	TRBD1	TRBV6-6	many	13	CASRGQETYEQYF	TGTGCCAGCAGAGGACAGGAAACCTACGAGCAGTACTTC
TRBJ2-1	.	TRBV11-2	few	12	CASSFLCNEQFF	TGTGCCAGCAGCTTTCTGTGTAATGAGCAGTTTTTC
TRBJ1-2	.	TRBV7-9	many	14	CASSLDQRTSGYTF	TGTGCCAGCAGCCTGGACCAGAGGACCTCGGGCTACACCTTC
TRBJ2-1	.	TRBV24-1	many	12	CATSDYGREQFF	TGTGCCACCAGTGATTATGGGCGGGAGCAGTTCTTC
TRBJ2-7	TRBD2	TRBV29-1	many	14	CSVRTSGGTYEQYF	TGCAGCGTCCGGACTAGCGGGGGTACCTACGAGCAGTACTTC
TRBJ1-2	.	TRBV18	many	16	CASSIQSQGTFYGYTF	TGTGCCAGCTCAATCCAAAGTCAGGGGACCTTCTATGGCTACACCTTC
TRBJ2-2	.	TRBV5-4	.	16	CASSPNCGQNTGELFF	TGTGCCAGCAGCCCCAACTGCGGACAGAACACCGGGGAGCTGTTTTTT
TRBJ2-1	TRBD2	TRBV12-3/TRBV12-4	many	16	CASRLGLAQRNNEQFF	TGTGCCAGCAGACTCGGACTAGCCCAACGAAACAATGAGCAGTTCTTC
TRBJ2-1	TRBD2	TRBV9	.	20	CASSVERGGLLKTGNNEQFF	TGTGCCAGCAGCGTAGAACGGGGGGGCCTTTTAAAAACGGGGAACAATGAGCAGTTCTTC
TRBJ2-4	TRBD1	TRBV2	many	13	CASRAGTENIQYF	TGTGCCAGCAGGGCCGGGACAGAAAACATTCAGTACTTC
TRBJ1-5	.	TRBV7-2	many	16	CASSLGSIGSNQPQHF	TGTGCCAGCAGCTTAGGGTCAATTGGGAGCAATCAGCCCCAGCATTTT
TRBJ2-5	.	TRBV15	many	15	CATSRAGGHQETQYF	TGTGCCACCAGCAGAGCCGGGGGGCATCAAGAGACCCAGTACTTC
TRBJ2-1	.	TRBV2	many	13	CASRPRVGDEQFF	TGTGCCAGCAGGCCCAGGGTTGGCGATGAGCAGTTCTTC
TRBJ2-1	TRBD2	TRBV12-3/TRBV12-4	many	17	CASSLAGGLAGGLEQFF	TGTGCCAGCAGTTTAGCGGGCGGACTAGCGGGGGGGCTCGAGCAGTTCTTC
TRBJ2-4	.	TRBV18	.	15	CASPPWPTHPSIQYF	TGTGCCAGCCCACCTTGGCCTACCCACCCCAGCATTCAGTACTTC
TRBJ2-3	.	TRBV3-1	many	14	CASSQDYRSDTQYF	TGTGCCAGCAGCCAAGATTATCGTTCAGATACGCAGTATTTT
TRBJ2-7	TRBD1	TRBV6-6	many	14	CASSYGTARIEQYF	TGTGCCAGCAGCTACGGGACAGCTCGGATCGAGCAGTACTTC
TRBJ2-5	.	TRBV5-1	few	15	CASSLAGRGEETQYF	TGCGCCAGCAGCTTGGCGGGCAGGGGGGAGGAGACCCAGTACTTC
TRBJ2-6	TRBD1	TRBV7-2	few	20	CASSPRYGDRTSSGANVLTF	TGTGCCAGCAGCCCCCGGTACGGGGACAGGACAAGCTCTGGGGCCAACGTCCTGACTTTC